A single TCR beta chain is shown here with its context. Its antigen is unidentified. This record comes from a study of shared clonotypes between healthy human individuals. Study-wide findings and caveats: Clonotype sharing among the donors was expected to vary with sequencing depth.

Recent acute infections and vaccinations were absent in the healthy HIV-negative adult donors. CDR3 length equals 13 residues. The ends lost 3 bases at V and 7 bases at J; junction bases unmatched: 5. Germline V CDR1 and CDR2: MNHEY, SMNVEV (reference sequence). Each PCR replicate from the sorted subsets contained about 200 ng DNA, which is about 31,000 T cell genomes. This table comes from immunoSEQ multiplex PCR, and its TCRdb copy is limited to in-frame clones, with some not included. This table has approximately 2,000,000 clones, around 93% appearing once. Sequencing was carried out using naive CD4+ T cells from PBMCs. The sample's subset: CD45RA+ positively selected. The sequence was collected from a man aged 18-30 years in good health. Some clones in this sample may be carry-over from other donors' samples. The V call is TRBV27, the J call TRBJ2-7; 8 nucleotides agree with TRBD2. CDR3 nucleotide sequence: TGTGCCAGCAGTTTTCGGGAGGGGTTGGAGCAGTACTTC. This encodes CASSFREGLEQYF.